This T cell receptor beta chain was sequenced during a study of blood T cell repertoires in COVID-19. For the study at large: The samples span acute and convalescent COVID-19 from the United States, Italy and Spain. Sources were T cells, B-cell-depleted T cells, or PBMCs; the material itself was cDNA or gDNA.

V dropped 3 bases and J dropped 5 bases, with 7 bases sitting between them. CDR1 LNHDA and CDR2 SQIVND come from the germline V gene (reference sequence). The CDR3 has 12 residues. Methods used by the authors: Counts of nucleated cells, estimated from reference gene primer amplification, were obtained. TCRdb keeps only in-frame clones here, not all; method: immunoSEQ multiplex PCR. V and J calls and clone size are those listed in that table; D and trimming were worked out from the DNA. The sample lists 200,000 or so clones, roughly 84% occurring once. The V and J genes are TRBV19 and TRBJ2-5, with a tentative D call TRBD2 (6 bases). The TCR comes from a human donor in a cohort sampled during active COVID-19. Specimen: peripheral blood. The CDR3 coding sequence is TGTGCCAGTAGTATCCGGGAGGAGACCCAGTACTTC. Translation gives CASSIREETQYF.